This TCR beta chain was captured by sequencing in a study of cytomegalovirus exposure and HLA in healthy donors (TCRdb year 2017). Context from the whole study: The roughly 700 repertoires of the first cohort and the 120 validation repertoires were produced on the same platform, according to a later analysis. The aim of the study was to test whether cataloging public T cell receptors could identify signatures of past pathogen exposure. Along with the roughly 700-subject first cohort, a separate validation cohort of 120 different subjects was used. The study combined high-throughput TCR immunosequencing, statistical association of individual TCRs with disease status, and machine learning to predict cytomegalovirus infection status.

Looking up the germline V gene (reference sequence) yields CDR1 GTSNPN and CDR2 SVGIG. V ends up 7 bases short and J 2 bases short, with an unmatched junction base count of 5. The CDR3, from cysteine to phenylalanine, totals 12 residues. Of the read, only the CDR3 DNA is kept; its 36 bases are in frame from base 1. Here is what the overall study found, with its caveats: A total of 150 to 200 TCR beta chains were listed by the study as associated with cytomegalovirus. While some public TCRs were present in many individuals, most TCR sequences turned up only very rarely across donors. Cytomegalovirus status was reported to be diagnosed by the classifier with high specificity and sensitivity in both the original and validation cohorts. Three of the identified cytomegalovirus-associated TCR beta chains were confirmed in vitro to be specific for cytomegalovirus antigens. It was suggested by the authors that the approach could potentially be generalized to other disease states and immunological phenotypes. Subsequent analysis determined that TCRs grouped into clusters in the first cohort also showed a tendency toward co-occurrence across the roughly 110 validation repertoires, and 94% of cluster scores exceeded 0. The validation cohort had no HLA typing available for a later analysis, so co-occurrence within that cohort was assessed over all 120 or so repertoires.

Regarding this clone: The clone's antigen remains unknown. Base qualities are not at hand, and no much larger clone is one base apart.

Receptors were amplified or captured by the immunoSEQ multiplex PCR assay. Concerning the study's data processing: To diagnose cytomegalovirus status from the catalog of TCR beta chain sequences, a statistical classification framework was built. Imported from immuneACCESS, the table was reduced by TCRdb to in-frame sequences with V and J called. These copies leave out some clones; in studies compared against another copy, an unresolved V gene accounts for under half, and the cause of the remainder is not known. Clonal size and the V and J genes are those of that table, whereas D and trimming came from the DNA. The sample table holds 150,000 to 200,000 clones, of which roughly 82% were seen once. The ten largest clones represent about 7% of the sample. The donors belonged to the validation cohort of about 110 subjects, which was separate from the roughly 670-subject first cohort.

The receptor was derived from a man aged 18 to 30 in good health and CMV-seropositive. Here the chain combines TRBV30 and TRBJ2-7; the central 7 bases match TRBD1. Sequences were obtained from PBMCs. The DNA is TGTGCCTTTGACAGGGCCCCCTACGAGCAGTACTTC. Its protein is CAFDRAPYEQYF.